Listed here are 13 T cell receptor beta chains from one sample, sequenced in a study of T cell clusters in autoimmune cytopenias. About 39,000 genome equivalents of blood DNA were amplified for TRB. TRB rearrangements were amplified by touch-down multiplex PCR with mixed TRB-A/B primers. TCRdb re-called the multiplex PCR reads and gives one entry per CDR3 protein, without DNA. The specimen's table records around 8,000 distinct CDR3 sequences. The specimen was peripheral blood. These receptors were taken from a human donor with an autoimmune cytopenia or autoimmune hepatitis (not recorded which).

This clonotype is called medium-sized based on its frequency. The chain carries TRBV30 and TRBJ2-5. CDR3 length equals 11 residues. Germline lookup yields CDR1 GTSNPN and CDR2 SVGIG (reference sequence). The CDR3 reads CAWSTTGTQYF.

The chain recombines TRBV11-2 with TRBJ2-7; TCRdb's D call, TRBD1, is unchecked because there is no DNA. Germline V gene sequence: CDR1 SGHAT, CDR2 FQNNGV. CDR3 length: 16 amino acids. CDR3 protein: CASSPTLGSGMHEQYF.

This clonotype is deemed medium-sized by its frequency. This chain links TRBV15 with TRBJ2-7. This CDR3 is built from 13 residues. Germline assignment: CDR1 LNHNV and CDR2 YYDKDF (reference sequence). CDR3: CATSRSRSYEQYF.

CDR3 in amino acids: CASSPGTGIQFF. The chain carries TRBV12-3 or TRBV12-4 and TRBJ2-1; there is no DNA to check the TCRdb D call of TRBD1. The CDR3 is made up of 12 amino acids.

The chain carries TRBV6-5 and TRBJ2-2; TCRdb proposes TRBD2, but this gene call is untestable without DNA. The CDR3 covers 13 residues. Germline V gene data show CDR1 as MNHEY and CDR2 as SVGAGI. This chain's CDR3 is CASGIAGTGELFF.

This chain uses TRBV30 with TRBJ1-5; TCRdb lists TRBD1, though no DNA is available to test this call. Germline V gives CDR1 GTSNPN, CDR2 SVGIG (reference sequence). This CDR3 has 15 residues. CDR3 region: CAWSVTGTGNQPQHF.

The chain recombines TRBV6-1 with TRBJ1-5; TCRdb gives TRBD1 as the D gene, but with no DNA this cannot be confirmed. The CDR3 loop spans 14 amino acids. CDR1 and CDR2 (germline): MNHNS, SASEGT. The CDR3 sequence is CASSEGGSNQPQHF.

This chain joins TRBV24-1 and TRBJ2-1. Germline CDR1 is KGHDR and CDR2 is SFDVKD. The CDR3 totals 13 residues. The CDR3 reads CATSDPRGNEQFF.

V gene TRBV30 combines with J gene TRBJ2-7; TCRdb's assignment of TRBD1 cannot be checked, as there is no DNA. This CDR3 contains 13 residues. CDR1 and CDR2 (germline): GTSNPN, SVGIG (reference sequence). Here the CDR3 reads CAWSVQRGAVQYF.

V and J are TRBV19 and TRBJ2-1; no DNA is available, so the TRBD1 call from TCRdb remains unchecked. The V gene's germline CDR1 is LNHDA and CDR2 SQIVND (reference sequence). This CDR3 region has 15 residues. CDR3 region: CASSIQGAAGNEQFF.

This clonotype is medium-sized by frequency. This sequence joins TRBV11-2 and TRBJ2-1; checking the TCRdb D call of TRBD2 is not possible without DNA. The CDR3 is made up of 17 amino acids. Per the germline V gene, CDR1 is SGHAT and CDR2 is FQNNGV. The CDR3 protein is CASSLEGTSGNRGEQFF.

This clonotype is classed as medium-sized by frequency. The rearrangement joins TRBV29-1 to TRBJ1-1; the TRBD1 assignment by TCRdb is unverifiable without DNA. Germline values: CDR1 SQVTM, CDR2 ANQGSEA. CDR3 size: 13 residues. CDR3 sequence: CSVTTGGNTEAFF. The full variable domain, its missing parts supplied by reference TRBV29-1 and TRBJ1-1, is SAVISQKPSRDICQRGTSLTIQCQVDSQVTMMFWYRQQPGQSLTLIATANQGSEATYESGFVIDKFPISRPNLTFSTLTVSNMSPEDSSIYLCSVTTGGNTEAFFGQGTRLTVV.

The J gene is TRBJ2-1, the V gene TRBV6-1; as DNA is missing, the TRBD2 call by TCRdb cannot be tested. The CDR3 has 17 amino acids. In germline, CDR1 is MNHNS, CDR2 SASEGT. The CDR3 loop reads CASTEDLVVRGDNEQFF.